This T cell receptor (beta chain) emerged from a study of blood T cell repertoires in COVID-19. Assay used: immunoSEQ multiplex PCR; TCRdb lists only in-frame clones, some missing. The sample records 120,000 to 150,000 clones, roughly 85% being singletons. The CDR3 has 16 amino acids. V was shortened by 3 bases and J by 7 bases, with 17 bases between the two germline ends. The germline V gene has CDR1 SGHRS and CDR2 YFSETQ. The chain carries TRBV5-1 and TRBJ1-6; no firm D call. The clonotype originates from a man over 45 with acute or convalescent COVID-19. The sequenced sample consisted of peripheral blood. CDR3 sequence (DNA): TGCGCCAGCAGCTGGACGTTTGGAGGTCAAAATTCACCCCTCCACTTT. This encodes CASSWTFGGQNSPLHF.